The source of this TCR beta chain is a study of blood T cell repertoires in COVID-19. At the level of the study: Samples came from the United States, Italy and Spain, spanning acute and convalescent COVID-19.

In the original analysis: From reference gene primer amplification, estimates of nucleated cell counts were derived. Here immunoSEQ multiplex PCR was the method, and the copy in TCRdb shows in-frame clones only, minus some. The DNA was the basis for D and trimming; V, J and clone size are from that table. The table lists about 380,000 clones, around 92% of them singletons. This receptor was identified in a man aged 35 to 55 with acute or convalescent COVID-19. The sequenced sample was peripheral blood.

CDR3 coding DNA: TGTGCCAGCAGTTGGACGGACACGGGCTATGGCTACACCTTC. This gives the protein CASSWTDTGYGYTF. The chain has TRBV6-6 and TRBJ1-2, with a possible D match to TRBD1 (5 bases). CDR1 MNHNY and CDR2 SVGAGI come from the germline V gene (reference sequence). This CDR3 is 14 amino acids long. With 4 bases removed from V and 4 bases from J, the gap between germline ends came to 13 bases.